Each of the 32 T cell receptor beta chains below was sequenced from the same sample in a study of Graves' ophthalmopathy and Graves' hyperthyroidism. The TCR beta CDR3 regions underwent amplification from RNA transcripts. RT-PCR was first run with HTBI primers, then multiplex PCR in a second round. A single record per CDR3 protein comes from TCRdb applying MiXCR to the multiplex PCR reads. The table shows more than 1,000,000 distinct CDR3 sequences, with less than 45% occurring only once. The sequenced sample was peripheral blood or thyroid tissue (not recorded which). These TCRs come from an adult man with Graves' hyperthyroidism.

V usage is TRBV27 and J usage is TRBJ2-7; 9 nucleotides match TRBD2. This CDR3 comprises 14 residues. Germline V gene data show CDR1 as MNHEY and CDR2 as SMNVEV (reference sequence). Losses at the gene ends were 4 bases for V and 3 bases for J; bases not matched to a gene: 4. This CDR3 is CASSSAGGLYEQYF. DNA of the CDR3: TGTGCCAGCAGTTCAGCGGGAGGTCTCTACGAGCAGTACTTC.

The chain is built from TRBV29-1 and TRBJ1-1; D ambiguous. Germline V gene lookup returns CDR1 SQVTM and CDR2 ANQGSEA. Trimming cost V 8 bases and J 1 base, with 14 bases left between them. The CDR3 contains 13 residues. CDR3 loop: CSLDGRKNTEAFF. CDR3 coding DNA: TGCAGCTTAGACGGCAGGAAGAACACTGAAGCTTTCTTT.

To note about this clonotype: A much larger clone is a single base away; this may be a read error. This chain uses TRBV5-1 with TRBJ2-2; TRBD1 might be the D (5 bases). V shed 10 bases and J shed 1 base, with 14 bases lying between them. CDR1 SGHRS and CDR2 YFSETQ come from the germline V gene. The CDR3 totals 14 residues. The CDR3, as DNA: TGCGCCGGCAAGAAGACAGAGAACACCGGGGAGCTGTTTTTT. Protein: CAGKKTENTGELFF. Using reference TRBV5-1 and TRBJ2-2 for the parts outside the CDR3, the full variable domain is KAGVTQTPRYLIKTRGQQVTLSCSPISGHRSVSWYQQTPGQGLQFLFEYFSETQRNKGNFPGRFSGRQFSNSRSEMNVSTLELGDSALYLCAGKKTENTGELFFGEGSRLTVL.

This chain connects TRBV29-1 to TRBJ1-5; maybe TRBD1 (5 bases). The V end was cut by 6 bases, the J end by 11 bases, with 14 bases between. Germline V CDR1 and CDR2: SQVTM, ANQGSEA. The CDR3 totals 11 residues. The CDR3 spells CSVGHAETQHF. The CDR3 region has the DNA TGCAGCGTCGGACACGCGGAGACCCAGCATTTT.

In DNA, the CDR3 is TGTGCCAGCAGCATAATCGGGACTAGAGGTGAGCAGTTCTTC. Translated: CASSIIGTRGEQFF. The rearrangement uses TRBV7-3 and TRBJ2-1; 8 bases line up with TRBD2. Germline trimming cut 5 bases from V and 9 bases from J; bases unmatched to any gene: 9. CDR3 length: 14 residues. From germline, CDR1 is SGHTA and CDR2 FQGTGA.

Remarks on this clonotype: This may be a read error, as it is one base from a much larger clone. The chain employs TRBV7-2 and TRBJ1-1; D unclear. This CDR3 is 13 amino acids long. V lost 7 bases and J 1 base, leaving 10 bases between the germline ends. In germline, CDR1 is SGHTA, CDR2 FQGNSA. The CDR3 nucleotides read TGTACCAGCAACCTCAGTGGGAACACTGAAGCTTTCTTT. It codes for CTSNLSGNTEAFF.

The chain couples TRBV7-9 to TRBJ1-5; D not resolved. With 1 base removed from V and 11 bases from J, the gap between germline ends came to 21 bases. CDR1 and CDR2 from the germline V gene are SEHNR and FQNEAQ (reference sequence). This CDR3 region has 16 residues. In DNA, the CDR3 is TGTGCCAGCAGCTTAGGTCTAGCGGGAGATGGAGAGACCCAGCATTTT. This gives the protein CASSLGLAGDGETQHF.

This clonotype was counted ten times or more. This chain links TRBV19 with TRBJ2-5; D is ambiguous. Trimming shortened V by 3 bases and J by 5 bases, and 7 bases separated the two germline ends. Germline loops: CDR1 LNHDA, CDR2 SQIVND (reference sequence). This CDR3 contains 12 residues. CDR3 loop: CASSIFGETQYF. DNA for the CDR3: TGTGCCAGTAGTATCTTCGGGGAGACCCAGTACTTC.

Only a few counts were recorded for this clonotype. A read error may explain this, as a much larger clone is one base away. The chain has TRBV7-9 and TRBJ2-7, with D possibly TRBD1 on 6 matching bases. CDR1 is SEHNR, CDR2 FQNEAQ, per germline (reference sequence). Trimming removed 5 bases at V and 4 bases at J, with 21 bases between. There are 16 residues in the CDR3. The CDR3 loop is CASSPARHRAGYEQYF. As DNA, the CDR3 is TGTGCCAGCAGCCCAGCGCGTCACAGGGCAGGATACGAGCAGTACTTC.

This clonotype was seen repeatedly, ten times or more. The chain joins TRBV19 to TRBJ2-7; 12 bases agree with TRBD1. Unmatched junction bases numbered 8, after V lost 3 bases and J lost 5 bases. The CDR3 consists of 16 residues. Germline CDR1 LNHDA, CDR2 SQIVND (reference sequence). CDR3 nucleotides: TGTGCCAGTAGTATCTCGATCGGGACAGGGGGCCACGAGCAGTACTTC. Amino acid sequence: CASSISIGTGGHEQYF.

This clonotype was seen more than once but under ten times. This chain uses TRBV28 with TRBJ1-6, with 10 bases aligning to TRBD1. The CDR3 consists of 13 residues. Germline V gives CDR1 MDHEN, CDR2 SYDVKM. V lost 6 bases and J lost 14; bases outside the gene matches: 7. The CDR3 loop is CASRGQGPRSLHF. The CDR3 region has the DNA TGTGCCAGCAGGGGACAGGGGCCGAGGTCCCTCCACTTT. Combining the CDR3 with reference TRBV28 and TRBJ1-6 gives the whole variable domain DVKVTQSSRYLVKRTGEKVFLECVQDMDHENMFWYRQDPGLGLRLIYFSYDVKMKEKGDIPEGYSVSREKKERFSLILESASTNQTSMYLCASRGQGPRSLHFGNGTRLTVT.

The CDR3 region has the DNA TGTGCCAGCACCAGGGTTATCTCGGCCGAGCAGTACTTC. Translating gives CASTRVISAEQYF. The chain employs TRBV7-6 and TRBJ2-7, with D perhaps TRBD1 (5 bases). This CDR3 has 13 amino acids. Trimming removed 7 bases from V and 6 bases from J, with 16 bases in between. Per germline, CDR1 SGHVS and CDR2 FNYEAQ.

CDR3: CASSTSGGADTEAFF. CDR3 sequence (DNA): TGTGCCAGCAGCACCTCGGGGGGGGCGGACACTGAAGCTTTCTTT. The chain couples TRBV28 to TRBJ1-1, with D perhaps matching TRBD1 (6 bases). The germline V gene encodes CDR1 MDHEN and CDR2 SYDVKM. CDR3 size: 15 residues. Trimming took off 6 bases at V and 3 bases at J, with 17 bases between the two ends.

Note on this clonotype: An end of the junction does not agree with germline; a read error may underlie this. The rearrangement joins TRBV5-4 to TRBJ2-5, with 8 bases matching TRBD2. The CDR3 is made up of 15 amino acids. Germline assignment: CDR1 SGHNT and CDR2 YYREEE (reference sequence). The CDR3 sequence: CAGSLDGTSQETQYF. Here the CDR3 DNA reads TGTGCCGGCAGCTTGGATGGGACTAGTCAAGAGACCCAGTACTTC.

This clonotype was seen many times. The chain has TRBV2 and TRBJ2-2; 7 bases align to TRBD2. CDR1 and CDR2 (germline): SNHLY, FYNNEI. CDR3 length: 14 residues. Trimming at V came to 6 bases and at J to 11 bases, leaving 12 bases not matched to a gene. CDR3 sequence: CASRDSGPEGELFF. Written as DNA, the CDR3 is TGTGCCAGCAGAGATAGCGGGCCGGAGGGAGAGCTGTTTTTT.

This clonotype was seen a few times. The chain couples TRBV4-2 to TRBJ2-5; the match to TRBD1 covers 8 bases. Losses at the gene ends were 4 bases for V and 2 bases for J; bases not matched to a gene: 9. From germline, CDR1 is LGHNA and CDR2 YNFKEQ. This CDR3 spans 16 amino acids. CDR3 residues: CASSRTGTGEQETQYF. CDR3 coding DNA: TGTGCCAGCAGCCGAACCGGGACAGGAGAACAAGAGACCCAGTACTTC.

The rearrangement links TRBV20-1 to TRBJ2-3; no firm D call. CDR3 size: 15 residues. Germline V CDR1 and CDR2: DFQATT, SNEGSKA (reference sequence). V lost 1 base and J 0 bases, leaving 11 bases between the germline ends. CDR3 in amino acids: CSARGIAASTDTQYF. The CDR3 DNA sequence: TGCAGTGCTAGAGGAATTGCGGCTAGCACAGATACGCAGTATTTT.

Comment on this clonotype: Since a much larger clone is just one base distant, this may be a read error. The V gene is TRBV11-2, the J gene TRBJ1-2; possible D gene TRBD1, 5 bases. Germline CDR1 is SGHAT and CDR2 is FQNNGV. The germline V and J ends were trimmed by 10 bases and 1 base, with 13 bases remaining between them. The CDR3 is 13 amino acids. CDR3 region: CATWWGNNYGYTF. CDR3 DNA sequence: TGTGCCACCTGGTGGGGGAATAACTATGGCTACACCTTC. Using reference TRBV11-2 and TRBJ1-2 for the parts outside the CDR3, the full variable domain is EAGVAQSPRYKIIEKRQSVAFWCNPISGHATLYWYQQILGQGPKLLIQFQNNGVVDDSQLPKDRFSAERLKGVDSTLKIQPAKLEDSAVYLCATWWGNNYGYTFGSGTRLTVV.

The chain couples TRBV6-1 to TRBJ2-2, with D uncertain. Germline CDR1 and CDR2: MNHNS and SASEGT. The CDR3 runs 17 residues. V lost 5 bases and J lost 0, with 16 bases in between. The CDR3 is CASSYSRDAANTGELFF. The CDR3 DNA reads TGTGCCAGCAGTTACTCCAGAGACGCCGCGAACACCGGGGAGCTGTTTTTT.

This clonotype was detected only a few times. A much larger clone differs by one base, so this may be a read error. The chain carries TRBV7-9 and TRBJ1-1, with TRBD1 as a possible D gene (5 bases). The CDR3 has 14 amino acids. The V gene's germline CDR1 is SEHNR and CDR2 FQNEAQ (reference sequence). CDR3 amino acids: CTSSWRDGDTEAFF. As DNA, the CDR3 is TGTACCAGCAGCTGGAGGGACGGAGACACTGAAGCTTTCTTT.

The V gene is TRBV27, the J gene TRBJ1-1; 7 positions match TRBD1. V gave up 6 bases and J gave up 6 bases; unmatched junction bases: 13. Germline CDR1 MNHEY, CDR2 SMNVEV (reference sequence). The CDR3 runs to 15 residues. As DNA, the CDR3 is TGTGCCAGCAGACACGACAGGGAGCTGTTCGCTGAAGCTTTCTTT. Its translation: CASRHDRELFAEAFF.

The rearrangement joins TRBV24-1 to TRBJ2-7, with D possibly being TRBD2 (5 bases). Germline CDR1 is KGHDR and CDR2 is SFDVKD. The V and J ends lost 7 bases and 5 bases respectively, with 17 bases between them. The CDR3 length is 14 residues. The CDR3: CATSERAGPHEQYF. The CDR3, as DNA: TGTGCCACCAGCGAACGGGCGGGTCCCCACGAGCAGTACTTC.

Ten or more counts support this clonotype. This could be a read error, since a much larger clone is one nucleotide away. V gene TRBV2 combines with J gene TRBJ2-7; no clear D gene. Germline V gene sequence: CDR1 SNHLY, CDR2 FYNNEI. V lost 1 base, J lost 3 bases, and 4 bases lay in between. The CDR3 totals 12 residues. The CDR3, as DNA: TGTGCCAGCAGTGAAGACGGCTACGAGCAGTACTTC. Translated, it gives CASSEDGYEQYF. The full variable domain, completed using reference TRBV2 and TRBJ2-7, is EPEVTQTPSHQVTQMGQEVILRCVPISNHLYFYWYRQILGQKVEFLVSFYNNEISEKSEIFDDQFSVERPDGSNFTLKIRSTKLEDSAMYFCASSEDGYEQYFGPGTRLTVT.

In its sample, this clonotype was seen a few times. The J gene is TRBJ2-7, the V gene TRBV6-2 or TRBV6-3, with a weak D call TRBD2 (7 bases). The germline CDR1 and CDR2 sequences are MNHEY and SVGEGT. With 5 bases removed from V and 3 bases from J, the gap between germline ends came to 14 bases. The CDR3 covers 14 residues. The CDR3 region has the DNA TGTGCCAGCAGTAAGCGGGACACCAACTACGAGCAGTACTTC. Amino acid sequence: CASSKRDTNYEQYF.

The chain recombines TRBV7-2 with TRBJ2-5, with no clear D. The CDR3 runs 12 residues. CDR1 is SGHTA and CDR2 is FQGNSA in the germline V gene. V shed 4 bases and J shed 12 bases, with 15 bases lying between them. CDR3 bases: TGTGCCAGCAGCTCCCACCTTGGACCTAAGTACTTC. As protein: CASSSHLGPKYF. Full variable domain (outside the CDR3, taken from reference TRBV7-2 and TRBJ2-5): GAGVSQSPSNKVTEKGKDVELRCDPISGHTALYWYRQSLGQGLEFLIYFQGNSAPDKSGLPSDRFSAERTGGSVSTLTIQRTQQEDSAVYLCASSSHLGPKYFGPGTRLLVL.

The chain uses TRBV15 and TRBJ1-6; unclear D gene. V lost 2 bases and J lost 7, with 6 bases in between. Looked up from germline, CDR1 is LNHNV and CDR2 is YYDKDF (reference sequence). This CDR3 spans 13 amino acids. The CDR3 sequence is CATSRPWNSPLHF. Written as DNA, the CDR3 is TGTGCCACCAGCAGACCTTGGAATTCACCCCTCCACTTT.

This clonotype was counted at least ten times. V gene TRBV7-9 combines with J gene TRBJ2-7; TRBD1 aligns across 9 bases. CDR1 and CDR2 from the germline V gene are SEHNR and FQNEAQ (reference sequence). J gave up 3 bases and V 5 bases, and 8 bases lay outside the gene matches. The CDR3 is 15 amino acids. The CDR3 is CASSRDRDSFYEQYF. For the CDR3, the DNA is TGTGCCAGCAGCCGGGACAGGGATTCTTTCTACGAGCAGTACTTC.

The rearrangement uses TRBV15 and TRBJ2-7; D tentatively fits TRBD1 or TRBD2 (7 bases each). CDR3 length: 15 amino acids. Trimming removed 5 bases from V and 6 bases from J, with 20 bases in between. The germline gives CDR1 LNHNV, CDR2 YYDKDF (reference sequence). CDR3 amino acids: CATSPRAGGGREQYF. The DNA of the CDR3 is TGTGCCACCAGCCCCAGGGCAGGGGGAGGGCGCGAGCAGTACTTC.

This chain links TRBV29-1 with TRBJ1-4; 9 bases match TRBD1. J was trimmed by 7 bases and V by 2 bases; bases with no gene match: 11. Looked up from germline, CDR1 is SQVTM and CDR2 is ANQGSEA. This CDR3 is built from 16 residues. The DNA of the CDR3 is TGCAGCGTTGAATTTGGACAGGGGTCGGGGAGTGAAAAACTGTTTTTT. Translated: CSVEFGQGSGSEKLFF.

This clonotype was counted at least ten times. The chain has TRBV2 and TRBJ1-5; D is ambiguous. Deletions cut 4 bases from V and 2 bases from J, with 12 bases between. The CDR3 is made up of 15 amino acids. Germline V gene data show CDR1 as SNHLY and CDR2 as FYNNEI. CDR3 residues: CASSVDRVGNQPQHF. CDR3 coding DNA: TGTGCCAGCAGTGTAGATCGAGTGGGCAATCAGCCCCAGCATTTT.

This sequence joins TRBV27 and TRBJ1-6; TRBD1 agrees at 9 bases. The germline gives CDR1 MNHEY, CDR2 SMNVEV (reference sequence). The CDR3 is 15 amino acids. After removal of 7 bases from V and 5 bases from J, the junction contained 6 bases not matched to a gene. The CDR3 is CASTHRDRDNSPLHF. CDR3 nucleotides: TGTGCCAGCACGCACCGGGACAGGGATAATTCACCCCTCCACTTT.

This chain joins TRBV15 and TRBJ2-5; 9 positions match TRBD2. V lost 2 bases and J lost 5; bases outside the gene matches: 15. The CDR3 runs 18 residues. Per the germline V gene, CDR1 is LNHNV and CDR2 is YYDKDF (reference sequence). In DNA form, the CDR3 reads TGTGCCACCAGCAGAATCAACGGCGGGAGGGCCGGTACGGAGACCCAGTACTTC. Translation gives CATSRINGGRAGTETQYF.